The next 18 T cell receptor beta chains were all read from a single sample in a study of T cell clonotyping in hematopoietic cell transplantation. Generated by immunoSEQ multiplex PCR, the TCRdb table keeps only in-frame clones and is missing some. Counted here are roughly 13,000 clones, just over 95% occurring once; the ten biggest clones make up less than 5%. The sample was peripheral blood mononuclear cells, taken 30 days after allogeneic stem cell transplant. The source is a female patient aged 45-60 years who had an allogeneic stem cell transplant from an unrelated donor, so T cells may come from the graft donor. Some clones in this sample may be carry-over from other donors' samples.

The V gene is TRBV7-2, the J gene TRBJ2-3; TRBD2 matches 10 bases. This CDR3 is 17 amino acids long. V shed 3 bases and J 1 base; nucleotides not matched to a gene: 7. Germline CDR1 and CDR2: SGHTA and FQGNSA. Here the CDR3 reads CASSFRAGGHGTDTQYF. The CDR3 nucleotides are TGTGCCAGCAGCTTTAGAGCGGGGGGGCACGGCACAGATACGCAGTATTTT.

J is TRBJ1-2 and V is TRBV18, with a possible D match to TRBD1 (6 bases). Looked up from germline, CDR1 is KGHSH and CDR2 is LQKENI. This CDR3 is built from 13 residues. With 6 bases removed from V and 4 bases from J, the gap between germline ends came to 12 bases. CDR3 DNA sequence: TGTGCCAGCTCGCTCGACAGGTCCTATGGCTACACCTTC. It specifies CASSLDRSYGYTF.

The V and J genes are TRBV28 and TRBJ2-7, with D unclear. The germline V and J ends were trimmed by 3 bases and 3 bases, with 15 bases remaining between them. The germline V gene encodes CDR1 MDHEN and CDR2 SYDVKM. The CDR3 is 15 amino acids. The CDR3 reads CASSLGADADYEQYF. The CDR3 DNA follows: TGTGCCAGCAGTTTGGGTGCTGATGCCGACTACGAGCAGTACTTC.

The J gene is TRBJ2-3, the V gene TRBV4-1; a possible D gene is TRBD2 (5 bases). The CDR3 runs 15 residues. Trimming pared 2 bases from V and 2 bases from J, leaving 11 bases between. Per the germline V gene, CDR1 is MGHRA and CDR2 is YSYEKL. The CDR3 nucleotides read TGCGCCAGCAGCCAAATAGCGAGGCCCACAGATACGCAGTATTTT. Translation: CASSQIARPTDTQYF.

The chain uses TRBV27 and TRBJ1-1; a possible D gene is TRBD1 (6 bases). The CDR3 length is 14 residues. Trimming shortened V by 3 bases and J by 3 bases, and 11 bases separated the two germline ends. Germline V gene lookup returns CDR1 MNHEY and CDR2 SMNVEV (reference sequence). CDR3 protein: CASSFSGADTEAFF. The CDR3, as DNA: TGTGCCAGCAGTTTCTCGGGGGCGGACACTGAAGCTTTCTTT.

The chain couples TRBV5-1 to TRBJ1-2; TRBD1 matches at 11 bases. V dropped 4 bases and J dropped 8; count of bases not matched to a gene: 10. This CDR3 comprises 15 residues. Germline V CDR1 and CDR2: SGHRS, YFSETQ. CDR3 loop: CASSAGQGAIEGYTF. The CDR3 coding sequence is TGCGCCAGCAGCGCCGGACAGGGGGCTATCGAGGGCTACACCTTC.

Concerning this clone: At the DNA level, this CDR3 is encoded by other sequences in the same sample as well. The rearrangement links TRBV9 to TRBJ1-1, with a possible D match to TRBD1 (6 bases). Germline-derived CDR1 and CDR2 are SGDLS and YYNGEE. CDR3 length equals 15 residues. With 3 bases removed from V and 1 base from J, the gap between germline ends came to 13 bases. The CDR3 region is CASSASSTGNTEAFF. CDR3 DNA sequence: TGTGCCAGCAGCGCCTCATCGACAGGGAACACTGAAGCTTTCTTT. Full variable domain (outside the CDR3, taken from reference TRBV9 and TRBJ1-1): DSGVTQTPKHLITATGQRVTLRCSPRSGDLSVYWYQQSLDQGLQFLIQYYNGEERAKGNILERFSAQQFPDLHSELNLSSLELGDSALYFCASSASSTGNTEAFFGQGTRLTVV.

This rearrangement joins TRBV4-1 to TRBJ2-7; D gene uncertain. The CDR3 runs 12 residues. Germline assignment: CDR1 MGHRA and CDR2 YSYEKL. V was shortened by 1 base and J by 7 bases, with 8 bases between the two germline ends. The CDR3 bases are TGCGCCAGCAGCCAAGTCCCCCGGGAGCAGTACTTC. It encodes CASSQVPREQYF.

The genes are TRBV6-4 and TRBJ1-2; D is undetermined. Germline CDR1 is MRHNA and CDR2 is SNTAGT. Trimming shortened V by 4 bases and J by 6 bases, and 12 bases separated the two germline ends. The CDR3 runs to 13 residues. CDR3: CASSAYTGHGYTF. CDR3 bases: TGTGCCAGCAGTGCATACACCGGGCATGGCTACACCTTC.

This sequence joins TRBV6-5 and TRBJ1-2; 7 bases align to TRBD1. V lost 5 bases to trimming and J lost 4 bases; unmatched junction nucleotides: 10. The CDR3 is 15 residues long. From germline, CDR1 is MNHEY and CDR2 SVGAGI. DNA for the CDR3: TGTGCCAGCAGTGCCCGACAGGGAAGGGGCTATGGCTACACCTTC. The encoded protein is CASSARQGRGYGYTF.

The table lists this clone with a count of one. The chain is built from TRBV6-5 and TRBJ2-1; D perhaps matches TRBD1 (5 bases). CDR3 size: 15 residues. The germline V and J ends were trimmed by 1 base and 4 bases, with 11 bases remaining between them. Germline V gene sequence: CDR1 MNHEY, CDR2 SVGAGI. As DNA, the CDR3 is TGTGCCAGCAGTTACTTTCAGGGCCTATACAATGAGCAGTTCTTC. Residues: CASSYFQGLYNEQFF.

The V and J genes are TRBV4-1 and TRBJ2-3; D possibly corresponds to TRBD2 (6 bases). Germline V gene data show CDR1 as MGHRA and CDR2 as YSYEKL. Trimming took off 1 base at V and 8 bases at J, with 19 bases between the two ends. This CDR3 is 16 amino acids long. DNA for the CDR3: TGCGCCAGCAGCCAAGCGGATGGACCAGTGGGAGGTACGCAGTATTTT. Its translation is CASSQADGPVGGTQYF.

The CDR3 DNA is TGTGCCACCAGCAGGTACTCAGGGGGCGCGAGCGGGGAGCTGTTTTTT. The encoded protein is CATSRYSGGASGELFF. The chain carries TRBV15 and TRBJ2-2; 8 bases fit TRBD1. J lost 7 bases, V lost 3 bases, and 10 bases had no gene match. Per germline, CDR1 LNHNV and CDR2 YYDKDF (reference sequence). The CDR3 sequence is 16 residues long.

This sequence joins TRBV5-1 and TRBJ2-3; 8 bases match TRBD2. V lost 3 bases, J lost 3 bases, and 6 bases stayed unmatched. The CDR3 totals 15 residues. CDR1 and CDR2 from the germline V gene are SGHRS and YFSETQ. CDR3 sequence (DNA): TGCGCCAGCAGCTCCAGCGGGAGATCAACAGATACGCAGTATTTT. Protein: CASSSSGRSTDTQYF.

The rearrangement links TRBV30 to TRBJ1-1, with D possibly TRBD1 on 6 matching bases. V was pared by 0 bases and J by 5 bases, with 10 bases between. This CDR3 is built from 13 residues. CDR1 and CDR2 from the germline V gene are GTSNPN and SVGIG (reference sequence). The CDR3 nucleotides are TGTGCCTGGAGTGTACAGGGAAATACTGAAGCTTTCTTT. Protein product: CAWSVQGNTEAFF. Filled out from reference TRBV30 and TRBJ1-1, the complete variable domain reads SQTIHQWPATLVQPVGSPLSLECTVEGTSNPNLYWYRQAAGRGLQLLFYSVGIGQISSEVPQNLSASRPQDRQFILSSKKLLLSDSGFYLCAWSVQGNTEAFFGQGTRLTVV.

The V call is TRBV2, the J call TRBJ1-2, with TRBD1 as a possible D gene (6 bases). The CDR3 loop spans 14 amino acids. CDR1 SNHLY and CDR2 FYNNEI come from the germline V gene. Trimming took 6 bases from V and 8 from J, leaving 19 bases between them. The CDR3 DNA reads as TGTGCCAGCAGGGGGGTCAGGGGTCGAGGAGGCTACACCTTC. Translation gives CASRGVRGRGGYTF.

The chain combines TRBV6-6 with TRBJ1-5, with D perhaps matching TRBD1 (5 bases). V was trimmed by 5 bases and J by 0 bases, leaving 11 bases between them. CDR1 is MNHNY and CDR2 is SVGAGI in the germline V gene (reference sequence). The CDR3 extends over 15 amino acids. The CDR3 bases are TGTGCCAGCAGTGACCGAGGGGCTAGCAATCAGCCCCAGCATTTT. Encoded protein: CASSDRGASNQPQHF.

In its sample, this clone was seen once. This rearrangement joins TRBV4-2 to TRBJ1-3; D possibly corresponds to TRBD1 (5 bases). V lost 3 bases and J lost 1, with 10 bases in between. Germline lookup yields CDR1 LGHNA and CDR2 YNFKEQ. There are 15 residues in the CDR3. The CDR3 DNA reads TGTGCCAGCAGCCATATGCAGGGTTCTGGAAACACCATATATTTT. As protein: CASSHMQGSGNTIYF.